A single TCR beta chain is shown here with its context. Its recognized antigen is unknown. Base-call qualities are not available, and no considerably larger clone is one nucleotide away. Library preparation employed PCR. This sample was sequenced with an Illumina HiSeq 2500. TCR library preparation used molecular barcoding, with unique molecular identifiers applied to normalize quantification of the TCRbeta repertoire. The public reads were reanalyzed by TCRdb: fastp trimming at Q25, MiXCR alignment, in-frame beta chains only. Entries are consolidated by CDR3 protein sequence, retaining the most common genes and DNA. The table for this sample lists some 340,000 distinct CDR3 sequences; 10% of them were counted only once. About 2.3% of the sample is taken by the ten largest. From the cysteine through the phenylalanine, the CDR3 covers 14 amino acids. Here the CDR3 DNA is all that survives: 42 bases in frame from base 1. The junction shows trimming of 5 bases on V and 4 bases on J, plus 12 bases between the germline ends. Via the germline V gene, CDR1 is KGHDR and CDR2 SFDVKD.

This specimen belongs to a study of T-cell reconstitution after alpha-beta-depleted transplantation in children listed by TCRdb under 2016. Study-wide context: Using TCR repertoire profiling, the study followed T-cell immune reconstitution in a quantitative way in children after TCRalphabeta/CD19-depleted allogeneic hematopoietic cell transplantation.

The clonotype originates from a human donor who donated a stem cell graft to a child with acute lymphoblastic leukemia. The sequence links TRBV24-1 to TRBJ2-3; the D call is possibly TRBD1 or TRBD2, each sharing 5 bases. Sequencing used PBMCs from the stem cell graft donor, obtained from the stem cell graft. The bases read TGTGCCACCAGTGGAGGAAGGGGACCAGATACGCAGTATTTT. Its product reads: CATSGGRGPDTQYF.